A single sample is the source of the 28 T cell receptor beta chains below, sequenced in a study of radiotherapy plus CTLA-4 blockade in lung cancer. TCRdb keeps only in-frame clones here, not all; method: immunoSEQ multiplex PCR. The sample holds 45,000 to 60,000 clones, roughly 77% seen once. The specimen comprised peripheral blood, sampled from a patient treated with radiotherapy plus ipilimumab. The receptors stem from a human donor with non-small cell lung cancer who had a complete response to radiotherapy plus ipilimumab.

The rearrangement joins TRBV29-1 to TRBJ2-3, with unresolved D. This CDR3 spans 12 amino acids. The germline CDR1 and CDR2 sequences are SQVTM and ANQGSEA. The V gene lost 6 bases and the J gene lost 3 bases, with 10 bases spanning the gap. As DNA, the CDR3 is TGCAGCGTAGCACCTCTAACAGATACGCAGTATTTT. Translating it yields CSVAPLTDTQYF.

The table lists this clone with a few counts. V usage is TRBV2 and J usage is TRBJ2-7, with a tentative D call TRBD1 (5 bases). CDR3 size: 13 residues. Germline CDR1 SNHLY, CDR2 FYNNEI. V lost 9 bases, J lost 7 bases, and 19 bases lay in between. The CDR3 region has the DNA TGTGCCAGTCGACGTTTGTCAGGGCGTGAGCAGTACTTC. It encodes CASRRLSGREQYF.

This clone was picked up one time. The gene calls are TRBV19 and TRBJ2-4; a weak D match, TRBD2 (6 bases). This CDR3 contains 18 residues. The germline gives CDR1 LNHDA, CDR2 SQIVND (reference sequence). V lost 3 bases and J lost 2, with 20 bases in between. The CDR3 sequence: CASSMEGGPGRPKNIQYF. CDR3 DNA sequence: TGTGCCAGTAGTATGGAGGGAGGACCGGGAAGGCCCAAAAACATTCAGTACTTC.

The chain carries TRBV9 and TRBJ2-7, with a possible D match to TRBD1 (5 bases). The ends were cut back, 4 bases at V and 2 bases at J, with 13 bases in the middle. The V gene's germline CDR1 is SGDLS and CDR2 YYNGEE. This CDR3 contains 14 residues. CDR3 sequence: CASSPGPATYEQYF. The CDR3, as DNA: TGTGCCAGCAGCCCAGGGCCAGCGACCTACGAGCAGTACTTC.

The chain recombines TRBV18 with TRBJ1-5; 8 bases align to TRBD1. The CDR3 spans 21 residues. Trimming removed 5 bases from V and 3 bases from J; junction bases left unmatched: 24. The germline V gene encodes CDR1 KGHSH and CDR2 LQKENI. The CDR3 loop is CASSLLPGTGTFVYHNQPQHF. In DNA, the CDR3 is TGTGCCAGCTCATTACTCCCCGGGACAGGCACTTTCGTCTACCACAATCAGCCCCAGCATTTT.

The chain links TRBV29-1 to TRBJ2-1; the match to TRBD2 covers 12 bases. The length of the CDR3 is 15 residues. V shed 7 bases, J shed 4 bases, and the junction held 8 bases outside the gene matches. Germline loops: CDR1 SQVTM, CDR2 ANQGSEA. In DNA, the CDR3 is TGCAGCGGTGGCGGGACTAGCGGGTTGTACAATGAGCAGTTCTTC. Encoded protein: CSGGGTSGLYNEQFF.

The V call is TRBV6-1, the J call TRBJ2-7; D uncertain. Trimming shortened V by 2 bases and J by 3 bases, and 5 bases separated the two germline ends. Germline CDR1 reads MNHNS; CDR2 reads SASEGT. CDR3 size: 12 residues. In DNA form, the CDR3 reads TGTGCCAGCAGTGAACGGAGCTACGAGCAGTACTTC. As protein: CASSERSYEQYF.

The chain recombines TRBV7-2 with TRBJ2-7; 11 bases are a match to TRBD2. Germline V gene lookup returns CDR1 SGHTA and CDR2 FQGNSA. Trimming removed 5 bases from V and 4 bases from J; junction bases left unmatched: 7. This CDR3 comprises 15 residues. CDR3 nucleotides: TGTGCCAGCAGCGCCCTAGCGGGGGGTTGGTACGAGCAGTACTTC. Protein sequence: CASSALAGGWYEQYF.

The gene calls are TRBV19 and TRBJ1-1; the D gene is possibly TRBD1 (5 bases). V was clipped by 5 bases and J by 1 base, with 14 bases between them. Germline CDR1 LNHDA, CDR2 SQIVND (reference sequence). CDR3 length equals 15 residues. This CDR3 reads CASSPRRGGNTEAFF. Here the CDR3 DNA reads TGTGCCAGTAGTCCCCGAAGGGGCGGGAACACTGAAGCTTTCTTT.

In this sample, this clone turned up once. The CDR3 protein is CASSLRQEQYF. CDR3 sequence (DNA): TGTGCCAGCTCACTGCGACAGGAGCAGTACTTC. The chain is built from TRBV18 and TRBJ2-5, with D possibly matching TRBD1 (6 bases). Trimming took off 4 bases at V and 11 bases at J, with 11 bases between the two ends. Germline V gene data show CDR1 as KGHSH and CDR2 as LQKENI. CDR3 size: 11 residues.

The chain uses TRBV11-2 and TRBJ1-2; possible D gene TRBD1, 6 bases. Germline values: CDR1 SGHAT, CDR2 FQNNGV. This CDR3 spans 12 amino acids. Trimming removed 5 bases from V and 8 bases from J, with 12 bases in between. Here the CDR3 DNA reads TGTGCCAGCAGCAAGACAGGTTACGGCTACACCTTC. This translates into CASSKTGYGYTF. The variable domain in full, completed from reference TRBV11-2 and TRBJ1-2, reads EAGVAQSPRYKIIEKRQSVAFWCNPISGHATLYWYQQILGQGPKLLIQFQNNGVVDDSQLPKDRFSAERLKGVDSTLKIQPAKLEDSAVYLCASSKTGYGYTFGSGTRLTVV.

The chain carries TRBV5-1 and TRBJ2-3; a weak D match, TRBD2 (6 bases). This CDR3 is 13 amino acids long. Germline CDR1 reads SGHRS; CDR2 reads YFSETQ. Between the trimmed V and J ends, which lost 5 bases and 4 bases, there was a span of 11 bases. This CDR3 is CASSYSGSDTQYF. In nucleotides, the CDR3 is TGCGCCAGCAGTTATAGCGGATCAGATACGCAGTATTTT.

The rearrangement joins TRBV7-9 to TRBJ2-1, with 8 bases fitting TRBD1. After removal of 5 bases from V and 1 base from J, the junction contained 7 bases not matched to a gene. The CDR3 contains 16 residues. Germline CDR1 is SEHNR and CDR2 is FQNEAQ (reference sequence). The CDR3 bases are TGTGCCAGCAGCCCGATTCGGACAGGGTCCTACAATGAGCAGTTCTTC. The encoded protein is CASSPIRTGSYNEQFF. Full variable domain (remainder filled in from reference TRBV7-9 and TRBJ2-1): DTGVSQNPRHKITKRGQNVTFRCDPISEHNRLYWYRQTLGQGPEFLTYFQNEAQLEKSRLLSDRFSAERPKGSFSTLEIQRTEQGDSAMYLCASSPIRTGSYNEQFFGPGTRLTVL.

In its sample, this clone was seen a few times. The chain combines TRBV19 with TRBJ1-5; D remains unclear. From germline, CDR1 is LNHDA and CDR2 SQIVND (reference sequence). V was shortened by 3 bases and J by 1 base, with 7 bases between the two germline ends. The CDR3 consists of 14 residues. The CDR3 region is CASSIPGSNQPQHF. The CDR3 nucleotides are TGTGCCAGTAGTATCCCCGGGAGCAATCAGCCCCAGCATTTT.

V gene TRBV7-6 combines with J gene TRBJ2-3, with 8 bases matching TRBD1. This CDR3 is 18 amino acids long. V shed 0 bases, J shed 1 base, and the junction held 9 bases outside the gene matches. The germline V gene has CDR1 SGHVS and CDR2 FNYEAQ. CDR3 loop: CASSLAPVHRGGTDTQYF. The CDR3 coding sequence is TGTGCCAGCAGCTTAGCTCCAGTCCACAGGGGGGGCACAGATACGCAGTATTTT.

The chain couples TRBV4-3 to TRBJ2-1; 12 bases fit TRBD2. Trimming at V came to 2 bases and at J to 6 bases, leaving 8 bases not matched to a gene. Germline-derived CDR1 and CDR2 are LGHNA and YSLEER. The CDR3 spans 17 residues. The CDR3 loop reads CASSQSPLAGGINEQFF. CDR3 DNA sequence: TGCGCCAGCAGCCAATCACCCCTAGCGGGGGGGATCAATGAGCAGTTCTTC.

This chain joins TRBV5-5 and TRBJ1-6; no reliable D call. The germline V gene encodes CDR1 SGHKS and CDR2 YYEKEE (reference sequence). The CDR3 extends over 15 amino acids. With 0 bases removed from V and 1 base from J, the gap between germline ends came to 5 bases. The CDR3 is CASSLGASYNSPLHF. In DNA form, the CDR3 reads TGTGCCAGCAGCTTGGGAGCTTCCTATAATTCACCCCTCCACTTT.

The rearrangement uses TRBV4-1 and TRBJ1-1; possibly TRBD1 for D (6 bases). Germline CDR1 MGHRA, CDR2 YSYEKL. The CDR3 has 13 amino acids. Trimming stripped 4 bases from V and 6 bases from J, with 12 bases between. The CDR3 nucleotides read TGCGCCAGCAGCCGGGGAGGGGGGCCTGAAGCTTTCTTT. It encodes CASSRGGGPEAFF.

This clone turned up a few times. The J gene is TRBJ1-6, the V gene TRBV10-3; D is possibly TRBD1 (6 bases). The germline CDR1 and CDR2 sequences are ENHRY and SYGVKD. The ends were cut back, 6 bases at V and 7 bases at J, with 10 bases in the middle. This CDR3 is built from 13 residues. The CDR3 spells CAIRGQPNSPLHF. The CDR3, as DNA: TGTGCCATCAGGGGACAACCGAATTCACCCCTCCACTTT.

The chain joins TRBV9 to TRBJ1-3, with D hard to call. The CDR3 spans 16 residues. The ends were cut back, 0 bases at V and 0 bases at J, with 10 bases in the middle. The germline V gene encodes CDR1 SGDLS and CDR2 YYNGEE. The DNA of the CDR3 is TGTGCCAGCAGCGTAGCTGGGCAGAGCTCTGGAAACACCATATATTTT. It specifies CASSVAGQSSGNTIYF.

About this clone itself: Relative to the germline gene, one junction end is altered; a read error may explain this. J is TRBJ1-1 and V is TRBV15, with D possibly matching TRBD1 (5 bases). The CDR3 totals 16 residues. Germline CDR1 is LNHNV and CDR2 is YYDKDF (reference sequence). The CDR3 DNA reads as TGTGCCACCAGCAGAGATTATGCAGGGCGGAACGCTGAAGCTTTCTTT. Encoded protein: CATSRDYAGRNAEAFF.

This chain uses TRBV7-2 with TRBJ2-3; the D gene is possibly TRBD2 (6 bases). The CDR3 extends over 16 amino acids. Germline-derived CDR1 and CDR2 are SGHTA and FQGNSA. The V and J ends lost 5 bases and 4 bases respectively, with 19 bases between them. Here the CDR3 reads CASSPTMVAASDTQYF. CDR3 DNA: TGTGCCAGCAGCCCCACCATGGTAGCGGCCTCAGATACGCAGTATTTT.

The CDR3 loop reads CASTNTGSNQPQHF. The CDR3 nucleotides read TGTGCCAGCACTAACACGGGGAGCAATCAGCCCCAGCATTTT. The chain combines TRBV6-1 with TRBJ1-5; no clear D gene. CDR1 is MNHNS, CDR2 SASEGT, per germline. V was cut by 7 bases and J by 1 base, with 11 bases left in between. There are 14 residues in the CDR3.

CDR3 residues: CASSIPGEAEAFF. The CDR3 DNA follows: TGTGCCAGTAGTATCCCGGGGGAAGCCGAAGCTTTCTTT. The J gene is TRBJ1-1, the V gene TRBV19; D perhaps matches TRBD1 (5 bases). This CDR3 has 13 residues. CDR1 LNHDA and CDR2 SQIVND come from the germline V gene (reference sequence). Trimming stripped 3 bases from V and 8 bases from J, with 13 bases between. Based on the CDR3 plus reference TRBV19 and TRBJ1-1, the full variable domain is DGGITQSPKYLFRKEGQNVTLSCEQNLNHDAMYWYRQDPGQGLRLIYYSQIVNDFQKGDIAEGYSVSREKKESFPLTVTSAQKNPTAFYLCASSIPGEAEAFFGQGTRLTVV.

The J gene is TRBJ2-2, the V gene TRBV19, with no clear D. V was clipped by 1 base and J by 0 bases, with 12 bases between them. Germline-derived CDR1 and CDR2 are LNHDA and SQIVND (reference sequence). This CDR3 contains 17 residues. CDR3 loop: CASSIVPAPTNTGELFF. In DNA form, the CDR3 reads TGTGCCAGTAGTATAGTACCAGCGCCTACGAACACCGGGGAGCTGTTTTTT. Using reference TRBV19 and TRBJ2-2 for the parts outside the CDR3, the full variable domain is DGGITQSPKYLFRKEGQNVTLSCEQNLNHDAMYWYRQDPGQGLRLIYYSQIVNDFQKGDIAEGYSVSREKKESFPLTVTSAQKNPTAFYLCASSIVPAPTNTGELFFGEGSRLTVL.

A single count supports this clone. The chain carries TRBV30 and TRBJ1-4, with D maybe TRBD1 (6 bases). Per the germline V gene, CDR1 is GTSNPN and CDR2 is SVGIG (reference sequence). The V gene lost 2 bases and the J gene lost 7 bases, with 17 bases spanning the gap. The CDR3 runs to 15 residues. CDR3 loop: CAWSLIGRGVEKLFF. The CDR3 DNA is TGTGCCTGGAGTCTTATAGGCAGGGGAGTTGAAAAACTGTTTTTT. The full variable domain, completed using reference TRBV30 and TRBJ1-4, is SQTIHQWPATLVQPVGSPLSLECTVEGTSNPNLYWYRQAAGRGLQLLFYSVGIGQISSEVPQNLSASRPQDRQFILSSKKLLLSDSGFYLCAWSLIGRGVEKLFFGSGTQLSVL.

This chain joins TRBV6-5 and TRBJ2-7; the D gene is possibly TRBD1 (6 bases). The V gene lost 0 bases and the J gene lost 4 bases, with 13 bases spanning the gap. Germline-derived CDR1 and CDR2 are MNHEY and SVGAGI. The CDR3 is made up of 15 amino acids. The CDR3: CASSYSNWGPYEQYF. In DNA form, the CDR3 reads TGTGCCAGCAGTTACTCGAATTGGGGGCCGTACGAGCAGTACTTC.

The rearrangement uses TRBV29-1 and TRBJ2-2; D is uncertain. Trimming took off 3 bases at V and 1 base at J, with 3 bases between the two ends. The germline CDR1 and CDR2 sequences are SQVTM and ANQGSEA. The length of the CDR3 is 12 residues. As DNA, the CDR3 is TGCAGCGTTGACGGGAACACCGGGGAGCTGTTTTTT. This encodes CSVDGNTGELFF.